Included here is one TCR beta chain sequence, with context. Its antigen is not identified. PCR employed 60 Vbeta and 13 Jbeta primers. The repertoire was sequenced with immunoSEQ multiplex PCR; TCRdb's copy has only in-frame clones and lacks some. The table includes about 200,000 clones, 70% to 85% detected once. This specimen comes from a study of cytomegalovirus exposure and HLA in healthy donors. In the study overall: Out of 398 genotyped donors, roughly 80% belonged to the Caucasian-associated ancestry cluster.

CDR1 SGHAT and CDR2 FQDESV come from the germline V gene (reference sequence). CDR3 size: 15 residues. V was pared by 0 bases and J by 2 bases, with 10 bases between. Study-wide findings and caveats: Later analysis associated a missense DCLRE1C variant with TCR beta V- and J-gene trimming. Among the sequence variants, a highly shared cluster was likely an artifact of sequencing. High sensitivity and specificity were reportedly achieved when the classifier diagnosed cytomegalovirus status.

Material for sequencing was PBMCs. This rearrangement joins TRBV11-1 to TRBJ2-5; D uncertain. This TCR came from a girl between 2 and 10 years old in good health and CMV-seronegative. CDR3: CASSLASGRQETQYF. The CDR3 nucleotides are TGTGCCAGCAGCTTAGCGTCCGGCAGGCAAGAGACCCAGTACTTC.